The rows below give T cell receptor beta chains drawn from one sample of a study of shared clonotypes between healthy human individuals. Clones were read by immunoSEQ multiplex PCR, and TCRdb kept only the in-frame ones, dropping some. The sample yields over a million clones, 97% to 99% seen once. Sequencing used naive CD4+ T cells sorted from blood. Receptors were obtained from a man in his thirties or forties in good health. CDR3s include the opening cysteine and the closing phenylalanine or tryptophan. A D gene is named only where the DNA matches it firmly. A clone size is listed for some rows: how often the clone was seen (once, few, many), or a class if it is expanded.

clone_size	d_call	v_call	j_call	cdr3_aa	cdr3_nt
NA	NA	TRBV2	TRBJ1-4	CASSQVATNEKLFF	TGTGCCAGCAGTCAGGTGGCAACTAATGAAAAACTGTTTTTT
NA	TRBD2	TRBV27	TRBJ2-7	CASRRTLAGGYEQYF	TGTGCCAGCAGACGAACCCTAGCGGGAGGCTACGAGCAGTACTTC
NA	NA	TRBV9	TRBJ2-1	CASSGEYNEQFF	TGTGCCAGCAGTGGGGAATACAATGAGCAGTTCTTC
NA	NA	TRBV5-6	TRBJ1-2	CASSLIKANYGYTF	TGTGCCAGCAGCTTGATAAAAGCTAACTATGGCTACACCTTC
NA	NA	TRBV9	TRBJ1-1	CASSVGVGVVNTEAFF	TGTGCCAGCAGCGTAGGGGTAGGGGTCGTGAACACTGAAGCTTTCTTT
NA	NA	TRBV27	TRBJ1-5	CASSPVYGQPQHF	TGTGCCAGCAGCCCGGTGTACGGTCAGCCCCAGCATTTT
NA	TRBD2	TRBV7-2	TRBJ2-1	CASRRTSGEYNEQFF	TGTGCCAGCAGAAGGACTAGCGGAGAATACAATGAGCAGTTCTTC
few	TRBD2	TRBV18	TRBJ2-7	CASSPLASGSDEQYF	TGTGCCAGCTCACCCTTAGCTAGCGGGAGTGACGAGCAGTACTTC
NA	TRBD1	TRBV28	TRBJ2-7	CASSLEATGTGNYEQYF	TGTGCCAGCAGTTTGGAGGCTACCGGGACAGGGAACTACGAGCAGTACTTC
NA	TRBD1	TRBV7-6	TRBJ1-1	CASSPGQGSEAFF	TGTGCCAGCAGCCCGGGACAGGGGTCTGAAGCTTTCTTT
NA	TRBD2	TRBV5-1	TRBJ2-1	CASAMGGRDSYNEQFF	TGCGCCAGCGCAATGGGAGGGAGGGATTCCTACAATGAGCAGTTCTTC